This T cell receptor (beta chain) stems from a study of blood T cells in healthy people across ages. Total RNA amounts of at least 5 micrograms were extracted per sample. Next came a second PCR, run for 7 to 11 cycles, which used a sample-barcoded 5' primer along with a J-beta primer mix. Template switching added a 12-random-nucleotide identifier to every cDNA molecule. MiXCR, applied by TCRdb to the 5' RACE reads, yields one record per CDR3 protein. The repertoire includes about 680,000 distinct CDR3 sequences, approximately 49% of them detected once, and under 35% sits in the top ten. On this clonotype: Antigen specificity is unknown.

General study findings and limits: Getting older went along with TCR beta diversity per million T cells dropping roughly linearly. Long-lived donors carried more naive CD4+ cells and greater diversity than aged donors.

This CDR3 is 12 amino acids long. V dropped 3 bases and J dropped 12 bases, with 12 bases sitting between them. Germline V gives CDR1 SGHTA, CDR2 FQGNSA. The chain uses TRBV7-2 and TRBJ2-1; TRBD2 is a possible D gene (5 bases). Sequenced: blood. The source of this sequence is a woman aged 60-75 years in good health. The CDR3 reads CASSLARAWQFF. CDR3 sequence (DNA): TGTGCCAGCAGCTTGGCGAGGGCGTGGCAGTTCTTC.